Listed here is a single T cell receptor (beta chain). Antigen: not known. This sample was taken from a study of T cell responses to AZD1222 COVID-19 vaccine. General observations from the study: It was only six AZD1222 recipients who were seropositive at baseline.

Per germline, CDR1 MDHEN and CDR2 SYDVKM. The CDR3 contains 14 residues. Trimming took 3 bases from V and 2 from J, leaving 10 bases between them. Some clones are missing from TCRdb's copy, which holds only in-frame ones; the method was immunoSEQ multiplex PCR. The profile shows some 150,000 clones, approximately 90% of them singletons. The gene calls are TRBV28 and TRBJ1-1, with D uncertain. This TCR came from an adult who received the MenACWY meningococcal vaccine as a control. Sample: peripheral blood, taken 28 days after the second dose of the MenACWY control vaccine. DNA for the CDR3: TGTGCCAGCAGTTTCGCGCAGCTCAACACTGAAGCTTTCTTT. Translated, it gives CASSFAQLNTEAFF. The complete variable domain, with remaining parts taken from reference TRBV28 and TRBJ1-1, reads DVKVTQSSRYLVKRTGEKVFLECVQDMDHENMFWYRQDPGLGLRLIYFSYDVKMKEKGDIPEGYSVSREKKERFSLILESASTNQTSMYLCASSFAQLNTEAFFGQGTRLTVV.